This T cell receptor beta chain was captured in a study of blood T cell repertoires in COVID-19. Overall study: The United States, Italy and Spain supplied acute and convalescent COVID-19 samples. Sources were T cells, B-cell-depleted T cells, or PBMCs; the material itself was cDNA or gDNA.

Original data processing: Nucleated cell number was recorded as an estimate derived from reference gene primer amplification. Libraries were prepared by immunoSEQ multiplex PCR; TCRdb keeps only in-frame clonotypes and omits some of them. The V and J calls and the clone size are those of that table, but D and trimming were determined from the DNA. The sample contains 30,000 or so clones, roughly 83% of which appear only once. The germline CDR1 and CDR2 sequences are MNHEY and SVGAGI. Between the trimmed V and J ends, which lost 5 bases and 5 bases, there was a span of 15 bases. The CDR3 totals 15 residues.

The V call is TRBV6-5, the J call TRBJ1-4; tentative D call: TRBD1 (6 bases). The receptor's source is an elderly man with active COVID-19. The sequencing sample was made of peripheral blood. CDR3 in DNA: TGTGCCAGCAGTAGCACAGGGTTGGTCAATGAAAAACTGTTTTTT. This codes for CASSSTGLVNEKLFF.